This record concerns one TCR beta chain sequence. The germline V gene encodes CDR1 LNHDA and CDR2 SQIVND (reference sequence). This CDR3 is built from 16 residues. With 5 bases clipped from V and 3 bases from J, the junction kept 12 bases outside the gene matches. The entry originates in a study of technical replicates of blood from a few donors. Repertoires were generated with immunoSEQ multiplex PCR, while TCRdb's copy carries only in-frame clones and drops some. The table has approximately 80,000 clones, about nine tenths seen once. The source is a human donor in good health. The source material was T cells isolated from PBMCs. This chain connects TRBV19 to TRBJ2-5, with 7 bases identical to TRBD2. CDR3 region: CASSPEIGGGEETQYF. CDR3 DNA: TGTGCCAGTAGTCCTGAAATAGGTGGGGGGGAAGAGACCCAGTACTTC.